The subject of this entry is one T cell receptor beta chain. There were likely unrecorded immune exposures, though donors were nominally healthy when sampled. Use of 60 Vbeta and 13 Jbeta primers characterized the PCR. Method: immunoSEQ multiplex PCR; TCRdb's copy keeps in-frame clones and lacks some. This sample's table has approximately 130,000 clones. These data are taken from a study of cytomegalovirus exposure and HLA in healthy donors. The sequencing sample was made of PBMCs. This receptor was taken from a woman aged 60 to 75 in good health and CMV-seronegative.

CDR3: CASSSWAGETQYF. DNA of the CDR3: TGTGCCAGCAGCTCCTGGGCGGGGGAGACCCAGTACTTC. The chain links TRBV11-3 to TRBJ2-5, with D possibly matching TRBD2 (6 bases). The CDR3 loop spans 13 amino acids. The germline V gene has CDR1 SGHNT and CDR2 YENEEA. Trimming took 4 bases from V and 5 from J, leaving 11 bases between them.